Only a few counts were recorded for the clone carrying this T cell receptor (beta chain). These data originate in a study of identical twins. The CDR3 length is 12 residues. The germline V gene has CDR1 SEHNR and CDR2 FQNEAQ (reference sequence). Trimming removed 5 bases at V and 8 bases at J, with 10 bases between. Addition of a universal primer site occurred through template switching, and cDNA carried unique molecular identifiers. From the 5' RACE reads, TCRdb called clonotypes with MiXCR, one entry per CDR3 protein. Altogether roughly 490,000 distinct CDR3 sequences are present, approximately 14% being singletons, with the ten largest covering 0.8% to 1%. This same sample was also part of a study on yellow fever vaccine responses in identical twins. That work contributes: Vaccine-induced T cell responses in twins were reportedly observed to appear partly convergent, partly personalized.

The chain couples TRBV7-9 to TRBJ2-4, with D maybe TRBD2 (6 bases). The sequence was collected from a woman under 30 in good health. The sequencing input was CD4+ T cells sorted from blood. CDR3 sequence (DNA): TGTGCCAGCAGCCAGCGGAGGGACATTCAGTACTTC. This gives the protein CASSQRRDIQYF.